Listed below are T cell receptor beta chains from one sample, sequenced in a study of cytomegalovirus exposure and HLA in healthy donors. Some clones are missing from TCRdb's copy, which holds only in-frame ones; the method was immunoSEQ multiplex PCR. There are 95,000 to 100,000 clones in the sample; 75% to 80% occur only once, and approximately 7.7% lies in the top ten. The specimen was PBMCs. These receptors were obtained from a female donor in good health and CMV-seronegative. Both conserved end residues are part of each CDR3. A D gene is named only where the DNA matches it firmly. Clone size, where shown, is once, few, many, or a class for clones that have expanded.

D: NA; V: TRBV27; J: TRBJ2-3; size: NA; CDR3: CASSPGLRRGDTQYF; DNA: TGTGCCAGCAGTCCGGGACTGAGAAGGGGAGATACGCAGTATTTT
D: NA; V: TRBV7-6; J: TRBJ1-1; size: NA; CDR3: CASSLTGNTEAFF; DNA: TGTGCCAGCAGCTTGACAGGGAACACTGAAGCTTTCTTT
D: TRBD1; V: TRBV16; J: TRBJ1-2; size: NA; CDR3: CASSEYRQGGASGYTF; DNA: TGTGCCAGCAGCGAATACCGACAGGGGGGCGCCTCAGGCTACACCTTC
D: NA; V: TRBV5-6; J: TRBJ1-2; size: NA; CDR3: CASSSEWRGVRNYGYTF; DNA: TGTGCCAGCAGCTCTGAATGGCGGGGAGTCAGGAACTATGGCTACACCTTC
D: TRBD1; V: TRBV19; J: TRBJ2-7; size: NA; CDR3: CASSTGTGSTYEQYF; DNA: TGTGCCAGTAGTACAGGGACAGGTAGTACCTACGAGCAGTACTTC
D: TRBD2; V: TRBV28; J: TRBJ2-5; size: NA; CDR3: CASSELPGLGLSETQYF; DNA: TGTGCCAGCAGCGAGCTACCGGGACTAGGGCTATCGGAGACCCAGTACTTC
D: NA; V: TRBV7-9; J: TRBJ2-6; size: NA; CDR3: CASSLKAGVGANVLTF; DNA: TGTGCCAGCAGCTTAAAAGCAGGGGTTGGGGCCAACGTCCTGACTTTC
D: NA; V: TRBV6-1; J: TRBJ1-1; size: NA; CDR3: CASSDGYAFF; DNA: TGTGCCAGCAGTGACGGTTATGCTTTCTTT
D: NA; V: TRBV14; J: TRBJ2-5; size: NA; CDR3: CASSPVGQGIGETQYF; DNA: TGTGCCAGCAGCCCAGTCGGGCAGGGGATAGGAGAGACCCAGTACTTC
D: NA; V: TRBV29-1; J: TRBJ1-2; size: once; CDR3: CSGTNGHAYGYTF; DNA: TGCAGCGGCACGAACGGACACGCCTATGGCTACACCTTC
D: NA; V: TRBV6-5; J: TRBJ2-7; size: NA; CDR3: CASSYGAASGYEQYF; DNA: TGTGCCAGCAGTTACGGGGCGGCATCAGGGTACGAGCAGTACTTC
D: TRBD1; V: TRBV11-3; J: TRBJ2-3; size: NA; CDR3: CASSLEGTGPTDTQYF; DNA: TGTGCCAGCAGCTTAGAAGGGACAGGGCCCACAGATACGCAGTATTTT
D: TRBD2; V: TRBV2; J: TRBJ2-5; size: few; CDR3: CASSDLAGELFQETQYF; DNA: TGTGCCAGCAGTGATCTAGCGGGAGAGCTTTTCCAAGAGACCCAGTACTTC
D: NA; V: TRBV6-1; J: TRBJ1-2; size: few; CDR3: CASSVNFNYGYTF; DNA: TGTGCCAGCAGTGTAAACTTTAACTATGGCTACACCTTC
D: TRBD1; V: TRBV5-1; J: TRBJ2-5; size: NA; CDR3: CASSRTGNYQETQYF; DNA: TGCGCCAGCAGCCGGACAGGAAATTACCAAGAGACCCAGTACTTC
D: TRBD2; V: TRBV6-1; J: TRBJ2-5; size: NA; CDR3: CASRESSGVNQETQYF; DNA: TGTGCCAGCAGGGAAAGTAGCGGGGTAAACCAAGAGACCCAGTACTTC
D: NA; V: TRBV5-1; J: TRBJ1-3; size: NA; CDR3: CASSSGGAYGNTIYF; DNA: TGCGCCAGCAGCTCGGGAGGGGCTTACGGAAACACCATATATTTT
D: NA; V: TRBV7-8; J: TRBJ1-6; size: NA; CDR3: CASSFQGGGLLDNSPLHF; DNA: TGTGCCAGCAGCTTCCAAGGGGGGGGGCTTCTCGATAATTCACCCCTCCACTTT
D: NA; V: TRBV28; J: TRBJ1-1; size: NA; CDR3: CASTERNTEAFF; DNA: TGTGCCAGCACGGAGAGGAACACTGAAGCTTTCTTT
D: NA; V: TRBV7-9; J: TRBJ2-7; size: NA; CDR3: CASSLRGIDEQYF; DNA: TGTGCCAGCAGCTTAAGAGGGATAGACGAGCAGTACTTC
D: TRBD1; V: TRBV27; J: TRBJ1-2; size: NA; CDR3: CASSRDRGRPPYGYTF; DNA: TGTGCCAGCAGTCGGGACAGGGGGCGTCCTCCATATGGCTACACCTTC
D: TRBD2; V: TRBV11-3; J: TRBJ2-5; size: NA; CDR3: CASSEGLAGKETQYF; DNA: TGTGCCAGCAGCGAGGGACTAGCGGGAAAAGAGACCCAGTACTTC
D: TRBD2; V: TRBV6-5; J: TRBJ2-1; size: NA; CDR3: CASSSRYSGAYNEQFF; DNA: TGTGCCAGCAGTTCCCGATATAGCGGGGCATACAATGAGCAGTTCTTC
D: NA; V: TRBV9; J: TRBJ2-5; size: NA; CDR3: CASSVRLGAVQETQYF; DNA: TGTGCCAGCAGCGTTCGTCTAGGGGCAGTTCAAGAGACCCAGTACTTC
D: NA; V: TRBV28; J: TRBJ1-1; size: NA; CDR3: CASSEGGIKNTEAFF; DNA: TGTGCCAGCAGCGAGGGGGGGATAAAGAACACTGAAGCTTTCTTT
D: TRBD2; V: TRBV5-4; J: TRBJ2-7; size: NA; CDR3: CASSRSGAAYEQYF; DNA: TGTGCCAGCAGCCGTAGCGGGGCGGCTTACGAGCAGTACTTC
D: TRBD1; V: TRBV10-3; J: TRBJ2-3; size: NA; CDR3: CATGTGLTDTQYF; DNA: TGTGCCACCGGGACAGGGCTCACAGATACGCAGTATTTT
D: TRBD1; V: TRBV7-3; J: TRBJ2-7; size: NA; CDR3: CASSMTGGVGYEQYF; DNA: TGTGCCAGCAGCATGACAGGGGGAGTCGGCTACGAGCAGTACTTC
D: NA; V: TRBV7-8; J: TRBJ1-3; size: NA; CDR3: CASSPSGRAGTGNTIYF; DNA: TGTGCCAGCAGCCCAAGTGGGCGGGCTGGAACTGGAAACACCATATATTTT
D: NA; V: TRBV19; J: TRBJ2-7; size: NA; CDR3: CASSISTGPNGYEQYF; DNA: TGTGCCAGTAGTATAAGCACAGGCCCTAATGGTTACGAGCAGTACTTC
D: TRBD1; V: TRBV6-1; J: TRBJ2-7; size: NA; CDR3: CASRGTPGQGGEQYF; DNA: TGTGCCAGCAGGGGAACCCCCGGACAGGGCGGCGAGCAGTACTTC
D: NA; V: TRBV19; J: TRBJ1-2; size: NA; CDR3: CASSPLAGAQKDGYTF; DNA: TGTGCCAGTAGTCCCTTAGCAGGGGCTCAGAAGGATGGCTACACCTTC
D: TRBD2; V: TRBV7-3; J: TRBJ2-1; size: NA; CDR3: CASSSTQAGGPYNEQFF; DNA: TGTGCCAGCAGCTCCACTCAAGCGGGAGGGCCTTACAATGAGCAGTTCTTC
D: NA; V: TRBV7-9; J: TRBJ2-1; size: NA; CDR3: CASSFGGGPPGEQFF; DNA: TGTGCCAGCAGCTTTGGCGGGGGCCCCCCGGGGGAGCAGTTCTTC
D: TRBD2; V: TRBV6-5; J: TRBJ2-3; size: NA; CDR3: CASSRTRSPLDTQYF; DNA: TGTGCCAGCAGCCGGACTAGGTCGCCTTTGGATACGCAGTATTTT
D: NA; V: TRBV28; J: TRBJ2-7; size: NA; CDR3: CASSLGGVVLLYEQYF; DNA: TGTGCCAGCAGCCTTGGAGGTGTCGTTCTTCTCTACGAGCAGTACTTC
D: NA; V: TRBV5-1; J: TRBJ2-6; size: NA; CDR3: CASSLLVDSGANVLTF; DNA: TGCGCCAGCAGCTTGCTAGTGGACTCTGGGGCCAACGTCCTGACTTTC
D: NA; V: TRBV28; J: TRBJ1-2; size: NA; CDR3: CASSPGTARSLRGYGYTF; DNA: TGTGCCAGCAGTCCTGGGACTGCAAGATCTCTACGGGGCTATGGCTACACCTTC
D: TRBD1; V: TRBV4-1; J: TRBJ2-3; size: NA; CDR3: CASSLGQGTDTQYF; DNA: TGCGCCAGCAGCCTGGGACAGGGGACAGATACGCAGTATTTT
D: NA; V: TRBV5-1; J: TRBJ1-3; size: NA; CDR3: CASSMDSRGGDTIYF; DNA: TGCGCCAGCAGCATGGACAGTCGGGGCGGGGACACCATATATTTT
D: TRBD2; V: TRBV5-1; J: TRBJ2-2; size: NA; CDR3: CASSGGVRSTGELFF; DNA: TGCGCCAGCAGCGGGGGGGTGAGGTCCACCGGGGAGCTGTTTTTT
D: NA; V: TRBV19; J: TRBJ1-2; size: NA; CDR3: CASSSGTYGYTF; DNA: TGTGCCAGTAGTTCAGGAACCTATGGCTACACCTTC
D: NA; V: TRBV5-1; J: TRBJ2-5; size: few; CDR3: CASSFQRHFQETQYF; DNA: TGCGCCAGCAGCTTCCAGAGGCATTTCCAAGAGACCCAGTACTTC
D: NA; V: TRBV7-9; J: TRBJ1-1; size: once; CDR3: CASRPTGSNTEAFF; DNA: TGTGCCAGCAGGCCTACAGGCTCGAACACTGAAGCTTTCTTT
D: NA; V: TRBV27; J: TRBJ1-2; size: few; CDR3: CASRRLDSTNYGYTF; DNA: TGTGCCAGCAGACGACTTGACTCAACTAACTATGGCTACACCTTC
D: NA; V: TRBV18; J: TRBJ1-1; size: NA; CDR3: CASSRQQGMPEAFF; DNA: TGTGCCAGCTCACGTCAACAGGGAATGCCCGAAGCTTTCTTT
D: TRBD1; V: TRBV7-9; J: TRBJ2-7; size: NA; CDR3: CASSSGQVAYEQYF; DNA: TGTGCCAGCAGCTCCGGACAGGTCGCCTACGAGCAGTACTTC
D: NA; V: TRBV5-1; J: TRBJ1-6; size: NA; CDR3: CASSLEGNNSPLHF; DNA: TGCGCCAGCAGCTTGGAGGGGAATAATTCACCCCTCCACTTT
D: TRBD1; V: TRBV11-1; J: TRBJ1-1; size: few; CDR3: CASSPSDRAHTEAFF; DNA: TGTGCCAGCAGCCCTTCGGACAGGGCCCACACTGAAGCTTTCTTT
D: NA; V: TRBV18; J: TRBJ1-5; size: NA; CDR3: CASSPLGSAGQPQHF; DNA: TGTGCCAGCTCACCACTCGGAAGCGCGGGACAGCCCCAGCATTTT
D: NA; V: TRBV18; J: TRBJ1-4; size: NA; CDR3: CASSSTDSSNEKLFF; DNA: TGTGCCAGCTCTTCCACTGACAGCTCCAATGAAAAACTGTTTTTT
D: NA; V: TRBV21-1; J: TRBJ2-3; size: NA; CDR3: CASSKGLLAGGFVLGTDTQYF; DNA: TGTGCCAGCAGCAAAGGACTCCTAGCGGGAGGGTTTGTGTTGGGCACAGATACGCAGTATTTT
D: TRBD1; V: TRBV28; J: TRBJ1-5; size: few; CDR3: CASSEGQGAHQPQHF; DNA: TGTGCCAGCAGTGAGGGACAGGGGGCCCATCAGCCCCAGCATTTT
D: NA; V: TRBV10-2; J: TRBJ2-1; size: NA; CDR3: CATIEPGNEQFF; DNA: TGCGCCACCATCGAGCCCGGGAATGAGCAGTTCTTC
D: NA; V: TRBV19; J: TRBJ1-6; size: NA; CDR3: CASSMRTDFPSPLHF; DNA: TGTGCCAGTAGTATGAGAACCGATTTCCCGTCACCCCTCCACTTT
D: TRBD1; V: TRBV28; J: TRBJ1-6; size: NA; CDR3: CASSTGQAGSYNSPLHF; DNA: TGTGCCAGCAGTACCGGACAGGCCGGGTCCTATAATTCACCCCTCCACTTT
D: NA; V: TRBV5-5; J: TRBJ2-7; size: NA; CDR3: CASSLRTELDEQYF; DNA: TGTGCCAGCAGCCTACGGACAGAACTGGACGAGCAGTACTTC
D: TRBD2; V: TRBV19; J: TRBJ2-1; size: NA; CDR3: CASRGGNEQFF; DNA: TGTGCCAGCCGGGGGGGGAATGAGCAGTTCTTC
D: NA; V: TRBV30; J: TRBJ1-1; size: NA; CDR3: CAWSAGGEAFF; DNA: TGTGCCTGGAGTGCCGGGGGAGAAGCTTTCTTT